The sequence of this TCR beta chain was determined in a study of cytomegalovirus exposure and HLA in healthy donors (dated by TCRdb to 2016 to 2017). Broadly, across the study: An earlier analysis of fewer than 750 of the donors reported 250 to 350 Gb of sequence data and 100 million to 120 million unique TCR beta sequences obtained from roughly 170 million T cells. The aim of the study was to test whether cataloging public T cell receptors could identify signatures of past pathogen exposure. Genome-wide SNP genotypes for about 65% of the 666 donors were used in a later genetic analysis, which treated that subset as a discovery cohort. The later analysis used no new phenotypic data to find candidate immune exposures, relying instead on TCR beta sequences and their occurrence across donors. A later analysis re-examined previously published TCR beta repertoires from roughly 650 donors and added high-resolution HLA genotyping to investigate patterns of TCR occurrence. Besides the first cohort of 666 subjects, a separate validation cohort made up of roughly 120 different subjects was used. Among the roughly 410 genotyped donors, around 81% belonged to the genetic ancestry cluster associated with self-reported Caucasian donors. Both class I and class II loci were covered by HLA typing, at four-digit resolution. An earlier analysis of 500 to 650 of the donors applied high-throughput TCR beta sequencing to assess whether each TCR beta V gene segment acted as functional or pseudogenic. The number of typed donors differed by locus: 629-630 for A, B, C, DRB1 and DQB1; 500 to 550 for DQA1; around 580 for DPA1; and 400 to 480 for DPB1. Every repertoire in the discovery cohort had been generated on one and the same sequencing platform. The study combined high-throughput TCR immunosequencing, statistical association of individual TCRs with disease status, and machine learning to predict cytomegalovirus infection status. Approximately 300 gigabases of sequencing data and 91 million or so unique TCR sequences made up an early release that covered nearly 650 HLA-typed donors. Because of strong linkage in the cohort, roughly 5 DR-DQ haplotypes were treated as single units for association and clustering. Donor age, sex, ethnicity and CMV serostatus were compiled alongside the repertoire data. The study used immunosequencing to profile the T cell repertoires of approximately 640 subjects and linked those repertoires to cytomegalovirus serostatus. Among some 410 genotyped donors of the cohort, an average of approximately 240,000 unique TCR beta nucleotide sequences was sequenced per donor, of which about 20% were non-productive.

Measured from the cysteine to the phenylalanine, the CDR3 is 17 residues long. Only CDR3 DNA remains: 51 bases, in frame from the first base. Germline trimming amounts to 3 bases on V and 5 bases on J, with 12 as the count of junction bases outside the gene matches. Sequences MDHEN (CDR1) and SYDVKM (CDR2) are obtained from the germline V gene. Preparation of the library involved the immunoSEQ multiplex PCR assay. A mixture of 60 forward primers for TCR Vbeta segments and 13 reverse primers for TCR Jbeta segments was used in the multiplex PCR. The CDR3 region of rearranged TCR beta genes was amplified from genomic DNA by a multiplex PCR assay. The amplified TCR beta libraries were sequenced on the Illumina HiSeq System as 87-base-pair reads. The authors' analysis ran thus. A later analysis tallied 80 million to 95 million unique TCR beta chains across the 700 or so repertoires, and about 10 million of those chains were shared by two or more donors. Raw reads were error-corrected and collapsed into unique sequences by a nearest-neighbor algorithm in which closely related sequences were merged to remove PCR and sequencing errors. To assign V, D and J gene segments, CDR3 sequences were aligned to IMGT reference sequences. Each retained sequence needed at least a six-nucleotide match to both a V gene segment and a J gene segment. A rearrangement was called productive if the CDR3 had no stop codons and remained in frame with V and J, and every other rearrangement was called non-productive. CDR3 was defined by IMGT convention, running from the second conserved V-encoded cysteine to the conserved J-encoded phenylalanine. The earlier analysis of approximately 590 of the donors excluded any sequence lacking an unambiguous match to a single V gene segment. An earlier analysis of over 450 of the donors classified V segments as functional when productive rearrangements were above 56.7% and as segregating when the standard deviation between donors was above 5%. A statistical classification framework was developed to diagnose cytomegalovirus status using the catalog of TCR beta chain sequences. V and J gene assignment, in a later analysis, came from comparing TCR nucleotide sequences with IMGT/GENE-DB human TR gene sequences. Using the TCRdist pipeline, a later analysis assigned CDR3 sequences along with most-parsimonious VDJ recombination scenarios. In a later analysis, each TCR beta chain was defined by its CDR3 amino acid sequence together with its V-gene family, and reads lacking a unique V-gene family were excluded. A later analysis removed nearly 600 highly shared, low-generation-probability nucleotide sequences to deal with suspected cross-contamination and a sequencing artifact. A later analysis calculated a clonal expansion index for each public chain from normalized within-repertoire ranks of inferred template counts. In a later analysis, generation probabilities were computed using a VDJ recombination model fitted to out-of-frame rearrangements, and the results were checked against IGoR. A later analysis scored TCR-TCR, TCR-HLA and TCR-CMV co-occurrence with hypergeometric tests, applying a repertoire-size bias correction to TCR pairs. To estimate false discovery rates, a later analysis permuted the HLA or CMV assignments 20 times. In a later analysis, co-occurring TCRs were grouped using DBSCAN, and TCRdist sequence similarity was added for clustering within HLA-allele-positive subsets. Repertoires with fewer than 30,000 or more than 120,000 public chains were left out of co-occurrence clustering, as were five repertoires with anomalous nucleotide sharing. This is the immuneACCESS table as TCRdb keeps it, with only in-frame sequences that have V and J called. A part of the clones is gone; compared with another copy, unresolved V genes explain less than half, and the rest is unexplained. V and J calls and clone size are those listed in that table; D and trimming were worked out from the DNA. For this sample there are roughly 190,000 clones; 60% to 80% appear just once. The ten biggest clones cover about 1.6% of the sample.

The cohort comprised around 700 healthy bone marrow donors. At the time of sampling, every cohort member was nominally healthy, though immune exposures that went unrecorded were likely present. The donor tested CMV seronegative, placing the donor among the 352 seronegative members of the cohort. A peripheral blood sample was provided by each donor, and peripheral blood mononuclear cells were used for TCR beta sequencing. The Qiagen DNeasy Blood Extraction Kit was used to extract genomic DNA from the blood cell samples. Overall results and qualifications from the work: Linkage disequilibrium might explain the correlated functional status among segregating V segments, but an unknown experimental factor could not be ruled out. Some IMGT-functional V segments, including TRBV6-2 and TRBV6-3, could not be distinguished by the 87-base-pair reads and were therefore excluded. For the cohort, immune exposure information was limited to CMV serostatus. A few of the identified cytomegalovirus-associated TCR beta chains were confirmed in vitro to be specific for cytomegalovirus antigens. In a later analysis, the rate of TCR association differed among HLA loci, with DRB1 alleles having the most associated TCRs and HLA-C alleles having the fewest. V-gene and J-gene trimming of TCR beta chains was associated with a missense DCLRE1C variant in a later genetic analysis, and the association was replicated in an independent cohort. Because some donors lacked HLA typing at each locus, the association tests relied only on the typed subset. Most TCR sequences were seen in very few donors, while some public TCRs were found in many individuals. A later analysis associated approximately 17,000 TCR beta sequences with specific HLA alleles at a false discovery rate of 0.05. The authors suggested that the approach could potentially be extended to other disease states and immunological phenotypes. Roughly 17 rarely observed V segments, including chromosome 9 orphons, were excluded from the earlier analysis of approximately 600 of the donors because counts were too low. According to a later analysis, parvovirus B19, influenza, CMV and Epstein-Barr virus appeared linked to several top co-occurrence clusters. According to a later analysis, most CMV-associated TCR beta chains appeared to be HLA-restricted, and the HLA associations seemed to be driven largely by CMV exposure. Strong co-occurrence of HLA alleles, especially DR and DQ, made assigning TCR associations to individual alleles difficult. Cytomegalovirus status was reported to be diagnosed by the classifier with high specificity and sensitivity in both the original and validation cohorts. Only TCR beta chains were sequenced in this cohort, and the absence of alpha or paired-chain data limited detectable features. A cluster of highly shared sequence variants was judged likely to be a technical artifact of the sequencing pipeline. The study listed approximately 150 TCR beta chains as associated with cytomegalovirus. In a later analysis, HLA-associated TCR beta chains showed more clonal expansion and lower generation probabilities than non-associated chains that were equally common. A further reported finding was that TCR beta sequences accurately predicted the HLA-A and HLA-B alleles for most subjects in the first cohort. Presence/absence analyses assumed roughly uniform sequencing depth across donors, an assumption that may not hold. An earlier analysis of 450 to 750 of the donors showed that most TCR beta V segments appeared in productive rearrangements either about 90% or about 30% of the time, which broadly matched IMGT annotations. In a later genetic analysis, fewer N-insertions in productive TCRs were reported among donors in an Asian-associated ancestry cluster than the roughly 700-donor mean.

Points on this clone: Its antigen is currently not known. The record has no base qualities; no much larger clone is one base away.

This clonotype originated in a young woman in good health and CMV-seronegative. Sequenced input: PBMCs. The chain uses TRBV28 and TRBJ2-5, and 10 junction bases match TRBD1. The CDR3 region has the sequence CASSFGTGVVPGETQYF. The nucleotide sequence reads as follows: TGTGCCAGCAGTTTCGGGACAGGGGTGGTACCGGGGGAGACCCAGTACTTC.